The rows below give T cell receptor beta chains drawn from one sample of a study of T cell changes during pregnancy in multiple sclerosis. TCRdb's table, derived via immunoSEQ multiplex PCR, lists solely in-frame clones and lacks some. The sample carries over 90,000 clones, roughly 93% recorded once. This specimen consisted of peripheral blood, obtained after pregnancy. The source of these receptors is a female donor with multiple sclerosis, enrolled in a pregnancy study. Each CDR3 is given with its conserved first and last residue. Each record gives: clone size, J gene, D gene, V gene, CDR3 DNA, CDR3 protein. A D gene is named only where the DNA matches it firmly. The size entry is marked missing in some rows and otherwise reads once, few, many or a size class.

>-|TRBJ1-1|-|TRBV7-9
TGTGCCAGCAGCCTAGGGGCGGGACGGGATAAGGGGACTGAAGCTTTCTTT
CASSLGAGRDKGTEAFF
>few|TRBJ1-1|-|TRBV5-4
TGTGCCAGCAGCTTTGACGGGTCCCCAGCTTTCTTT
CASSFDGSPAFF
>-|TRBJ1-5|-|TRBV5-5
TGTGCCAGCAGCCCTAGGTTGAGCAATCAGCCCCAGCATTTT
CASSPRLSNQPQHF
>-|TRBJ2-5|-|TRBV18
TGTGCCAGCTCACCAGATACGGGGGATCCGGTTCGGGAGACCCAGTACTTC
CASSPDTGDPVRETQYF
>once|TRBJ1-2|TRBD1|TRBV2
TGTGCCTCCCAAGACAGGGTCTATGGCTACACCTTC
CASQDRVYGYTF
>-|TRBJ1-5|-|TRBV6-1
TGTGCCAGCAGTGAATGGCGCGGGGGGGCTAATCAGCCCCAGCATTTT
CASSEWRGGANQPQHF
>-|TRBJ1-5|TRBD1|TRBV28
TGTGCCAGCAGTTTATTTAACAGGGGGACTAGCAATCAGCCCCAGCATTTT
CASSLFNRGTSNQPQHF
>-|TRBJ1-4|TRBD1|TRBV6-5
TGTGCCAGCAGTCGAAAACAGGGGAGGAATGAAAAACTGTTTTTT
CASSRKQGRNEKLFF
>-|TRBJ1-5|-|TRBV6-1
TGTGCCGCGAGGCCGCCTAATCAGCCCCAGCATTTT
CAARPPNQPQHF
>few|TRBJ2-7|-|TRBV4-2
TGTGCCAGCAGCCGATCACAATCATACGAGCAGTACTTC
CASSRSQSYEQYF
>-|TRBJ2-1|TRBD2|TRBV28
TGTGCCAGCCTTCGGGGGACTAGCGGTTACAATGAGCAGTTCTTC
CASLRGTSGYNEQFF
>-|TRBJ2-7|-|TRBV15
TGTGCCACCAGCAGACAACCCCCCGGGCGGGACGAGCAGTACTTC
CATSRQPPGRDEQYF
>-|TRBJ2-3|-|TRBV6-1
TGTGCCAGCAGTGAACCTGCGGGGGCGCGGGTCACAGATACGCAGTATTTT
CASSEPAGARVTDTQYF
>once|TRBJ2-7|-|TRBV25-1
TGTGCCAGCAGTGAATCCCCCTCGGCAGGGGTAGGCTACGAGCAGTACTTC
CASSESPSAGVGYEQYF
>-|TRBJ2-7|TRBD2|TRBV6-4
TGTGCCAGACTAGCGGAGTACGAGCAGTACTTC
CARLAEYEQYF
>-|TRBJ2-5|TRBD2|TRBV6-5
TGTGCCAGCAGTTACTCTAGCGGGAGGCTAAGGGAGACCCAGTACTTC
CASSYSSGRLRETQYF
>-|TRBJ1-2|-|TRBV6-6
TGTGCCAGCAGTTACTCGAGTGGGAGCGGCTACACCTTC
CASSYSSGSGYTF
>once|TRBJ2-1|-|TRBV29-1
TGCAGCGTGGAGAAGCTTTCCCCGGGTGAGCAGTTCTTC
CSVEKLSPGEQFF
>-|TRBJ2-1|-|TRBV7-7
TGTGCCAGCAGCTTTGGCGGGGCGGGCGGCGATGAGCAGTTCTTC
CASSFGGAGGDEQFF
>-|TRBJ1-5|-|TRBV28
TGTGCCAGCAGGGCGGGGGGGTTAAGCAATCAGCCCCAGCATTTT
CASRAGGLSNQPQHF
>-|TRBJ2-1|TRBD1|TRBV7-2
TGTGCCAGCAGCCCGACAGGGGGCCCCTACAATGAGCAGTTCTTC
CASSPTGGPYNEQFF
>-|TRBJ1-3|-|TRBV18
TGTGCCAGCTCACCGATCGGGTACCCGACGGACACCATATATTTT
CASSPIGYPTDTIYF
>-|TRBJ2-3|TRBD2|TRBV28
TGTGCCAGCAGTTTGGGGCGGGAGATGTCCGGAGATACGCAGTATTTT
CASSLGREMSGDTQYF
>-|TRBJ2-5|TRBD1|TRBV6-1
TGTGCCAGCAGTGAAAATTACGTAGGACAGGGGGCAAGTAAACAAGAGACCCAGTACTTC
CASSENYVGQGASKQETQYF
>-|TRBJ2-7|-|TRBV10-2
TGCGCCAGCCTCTCACGGGACTCCTACGAGCAGTACTTC
CASLSRDSYEQYF
>-|TRBJ2-1|TRBD2|TRBV11-3
TGTGCCAGCAGCCCGTGGGCTAGCGGCTACAATGAGCAGTTCTTC
CASSPWASGYNEQFF
>-|TRBJ2-2|-|TRBV7-9
TGTGCCACCGATAATTCAGAGGCGGCCCGAGGCACCGGGGAGCTGTTTTTT
CATDNSEAARGTGELFF
>-|TRBJ1-1|TRBD1|TRBV27
TGTGCCAGCAGTTTCGGGACAGTGAACACTGAAGCTTTCTTT
CASSFGTVNTEAFF
>-|TRBJ2-1|TRBD2|TRBV4-3
TGCGCCAGCAGCCGCAACCCTAGCGGGGGGGCAATCAATGAGCAGTTCTTC
CASSRNPSGGAINEQFF
>-|TRBJ2-7|-|TRBV6-4
TGTGCCAGCAGTCCTACCTACATGGGCTACGAGCAGTACTTC
CASSPTYMGYEQYF
>-|TRBJ2-1|-|TRBV7-2
TGTGCCAGCAGCTCCGCTGGTAGCGGTACAATGAAGCAGTTCTTC
CASSSAGSGTMKQFF
>-|TRBJ1-1|-|TRBV7-9
TGTGCCAGCAGCCGCCCAAACCTCTCCGGGGCTTTCTTT
CASSRPNLSGAFF
>-|TRBJ1-6|-|TRBV27
TGTGCCAGCAGCAGAGGCGGGGGGCGCGTAACCCTCCACTTT
CASSRGGGRVTLHF
>few|TRBJ1-2|-|TRBV18
TGTGCCAGCTCACCCGATGGGGGGTCCCCTGGTGGCTACACCTTC
CASSPDGGSPGGYTF
>-|TRBJ2-5|TRBD2|TRBV5-4
TGTGCCAGCAGCTCCCGGACTAGCCAAGAGACCCAGTACTTC
CASSSRTSQETQYF
>-|TRBJ1-3|-|TRBV19
TGTGCCAGTAGTATCTTTCCCGGAAACACCATATATTTT
CASSIFPGNTIYF
>-|TRBJ2-1|TRBD2|TRBV7-7
TGTGCCAGCAGCCCCGGGACTAGCGGGTACAATGAGCAGTTCTTC
CASSPGTSGYNEQFF
>-|TRBJ1-3|-|TRBV4-3
TGCGCCAGCAGCCAAGACGGGAGGCTCCATTCTGGAAACACCATATATTTT
CASSQDGRLHSGNTIYF
>-|TRBJ2-1|-|TRBV7-2
TGTGCCAGCAGTTCTGAAAGGAGGAGCTCCTACAATGAGCAGTTCTTC
CASSSERRSSYNEQFF
>once|TRBJ1-2|TRBD1|TRBV7-2
TGTGCCAGCAGCTCTCCGGGACAGGGATCTTGGGGCTACACCTTC
CASSSPGQGSWGYTF
>-|TRBJ2-1|-|TRBV18
TGTGCCAGCTCACCAGTGACTATCTCCTACAATGAGCAGTTCTTC
CASSPVTISYNEQFF
>-|TRBJ2-5|TRBD2|TRBV19
TGTGCCAGTAGTAACCTAAATAGACTAGCCCCAGAGACCCAGTACTTC
CASSNLNRLAPETQYF
>-|TRBJ2-3|-|TRBV28
TGTGCCAGCAGTCCAGGGGGACTAGCAGATACGCAGTATTTT
CASSPGGLADTQYF
>-|TRBJ2-7|-|TRBV6-1
TGTGCCAGCAGTCCCACCAGGGTAGATGGGTACGAGCAGTACTTC
CASSPTRVDGYEQYF
>-|TRBJ2-4|TRBD2|TRBV30
TGTGCCTGGAGTATCGCCTTCGGGACTAGCGGAGTGGTTTCCAAAAACATTCAGTACTTC
CAWSIAFGTSGVVSKNIQYF
>-|TRBJ2-4|-|TRBV6-1
TGTGCCAGCAGTGAAGTCACAGGGCTAACCAAAAACATTCAGTACTTC
CASSEVTGLTKNIQYF
>-|TRBJ1-1|-|TRBV5-6
TGTGCCAGCACCCCGCGTGGGGGGTTGGCGCTGGGAGCTTTCTTT
CASTPRGGLALGAFF
>-|TRBJ2-5|TRBD2|TRBV27
TGTGCCAGCACATTACTAGCGGGGGGGCCGCTGGAGACCCAGTACTTC
CASTLLAGGPLETQYF
>-|TRBJ1-1|TRBD1|TRBV19
TGTGCCAGTAGTGCCCGACAGGGTGGAGACACTGAAGCTTTCTTT
CASSARQGGDTEAFF
>-|TRBJ2-1|TRBD2|TRBV7-9
TGTGCCAGCAGCTCTCGGACTAGCGGGAACTACAATGAGCAGTTCTTC
CASSSRTSGNYNEQFF
>-|TRBJ2-7|TRBD2|TRBV7-9
TGTGCCAGCAGCCTAGCGGGGGGACAGATCCACGAGCAGTACTTC
CASSLAGGQIHEQYF
>-|TRBJ2-5|TRBD1|TRBV10-1
TGCGCCAGCAGTGACTGCCTTCCGGGACAGGGACTTGAAGAGACCCAGTACTTC
CASSDCLPGQGLEETQYF
>-|TRBJ1-6|-|TRBV27
TGTGCCAGCAGTTTGGAAGGCGGGCCCCTCCACTTT
CASSLEGGPLHF
>-|TRBJ2-1|-|TRBV11-2
TGTGCCAGCAGCTCCTGGACAGACCGGAGGTTCTTC
CASSSWTDRRFF
>-|TRBJ1-1|-|TRBV7-2
TGTGCCAGCAGCGCGCAGGACATGAACACTGAAGCTTTCTTT
CASSAQDMNTEAFF